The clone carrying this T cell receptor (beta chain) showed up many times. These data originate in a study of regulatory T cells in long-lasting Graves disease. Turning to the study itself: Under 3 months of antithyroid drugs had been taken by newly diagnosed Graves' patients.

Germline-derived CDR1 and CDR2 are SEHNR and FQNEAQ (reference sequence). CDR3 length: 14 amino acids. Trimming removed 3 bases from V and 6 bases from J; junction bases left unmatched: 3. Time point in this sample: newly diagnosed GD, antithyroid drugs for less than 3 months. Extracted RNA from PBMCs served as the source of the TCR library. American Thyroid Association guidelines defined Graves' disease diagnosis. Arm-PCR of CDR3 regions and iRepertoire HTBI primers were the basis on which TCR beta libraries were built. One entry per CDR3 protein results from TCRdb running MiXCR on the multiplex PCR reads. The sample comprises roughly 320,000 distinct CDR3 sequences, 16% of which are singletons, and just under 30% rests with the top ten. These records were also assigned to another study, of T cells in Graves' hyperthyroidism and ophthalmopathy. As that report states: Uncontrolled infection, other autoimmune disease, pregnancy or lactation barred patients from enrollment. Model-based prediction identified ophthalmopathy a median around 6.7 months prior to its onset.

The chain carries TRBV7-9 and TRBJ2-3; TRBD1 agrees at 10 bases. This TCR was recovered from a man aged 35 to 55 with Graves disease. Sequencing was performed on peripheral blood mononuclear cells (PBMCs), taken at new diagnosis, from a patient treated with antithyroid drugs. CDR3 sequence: CASSLGQGRDTQYF. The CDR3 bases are TGTGCCAGCAGCTTGGGACAGGGGCGGGATACGCAGTATTTT.